The TCR beta chain under discussion was sequenced for a study of CD8+ T cells in alopecia areata. Notes on the study in general: More clonal than normal scalp was lesional scalp, particularly alopecia totalis/universalis.

This clone has a single count. Its target is unknown. Treatment indicated: oral pan-JAK inhibitor, 5-10 mg twice daily. Following RNA extraction, reverse transcription yielded cDNA that acted as the sequencing template. Clones were read by immunoSEQ multiplex PCR, and TCRdb kept only the in-frame ones, dropping some. The data contain 150,000 to 200,000 clones, around 64% of them singletons. The CDR3 is made up of 14 amino acids. CDR1 and CDR2 (germline): SGHTA, FQGNSA. Trimming left V 10 bases short and J 1 base short, with 13 bases between. V gene TRBV7-2 combines with J gene TRBJ2-2; perhaps D is TRBD1 or TRBD2 (5 bases each). Sample: CD4+ T cells sorted from blood, taken between weeks 49 and 50, from a patient treated with tofacitinib. This clonotype was obtained from a human donor with alopecia areata. Here the CDR3 DNA reads TGTGCCACCGGGCCAGGGAGGAACACCGGGGAGCTGTTTTTT. It yields the protein CATGPGRNTGELFF.